The clone carrying this TCR beta chain was counted once. What it recognizes is unknown. The data derive from a study of breast tumors, draining lymph nodes, adjacent tissues. Study-level findings and limits: Compared with basal-like, luminal-like tumors shared significantly more repertoire with nontumor tissue.

The CDR3 spans 12 residues. CDR1 is SGDLS and CDR2 is YYNGEE in the germline V gene. V was pared by 1 base and J by 6 bases, with 6 bases between. The lymph nodes were axillary draining lymph nodes from breast cancer patients. TCRdb independently ran MiXCR on the multiplex PCR reads; one entry per CDR3 protein. The table lists around 250,000 distinct CDR3 sequences, under 40% of them singletons, with about 3.3% in the top ten. The material sequenced was axillary lymph node tissue. The chain has TRBV9 and TRBJ2-3; D unclear. The TCR was taken from a female donor with breast cancer. Some clones in this sample may be carry-over from other donors' samples. CDR3 sequence (DNA): TGTGCCAGCAGCGTAAACGGCGATACGCAGTATTTT. It yields the protein CASSVNGDTQYF.